These 25 T cell receptor beta chains were all obtained from the same sample, sequenced in a study of OX40 agonist ivuxolimab in advanced cancers. TCRdb's copy holds only in-frame clones and misses some; the assay was immunoSEQ multiplex PCR. This table holds some 20,000 clones, about two thirds found once. This specimen consisted of CD4+ or CD8+ T cells sorted from blood, obtained in a trial of the OX40 agonist ivuxolimab. Receptor source: an adult with an advanced solid tumor such as melanoma, head and neck, liver or kidney cancer.

The rearrangement uses TRBV28 and TRBJ1-6; no firm D call. Looked up from germline, CDR1 is MDHEN and CDR2 is SYDVKM. This CDR3 comprises 15 residues. The ends were cut back, 7 bases at V and 8 bases at J, with 18 bases in the middle. In DNA, the CDR3 is TGTGCCAGCACCCAAAATTGGTTGGCGTATTCACCCCTCCACTTT. Protein: CASTQNWLAYSPLHF.

As to this clone: One junction end disagrees with the germline gene, perhaps due to a read error. The chain has TRBV19 and TRBJ1-5; TRBD1 matches 7 bases. The CDR3 covers 14 residues. Per germline, CDR1 LNHDA and CDR2 SQIVND (reference sequence). CDR3 loop: CASRVQGSDQPRHF. The CDR3 bases are TGTGCCAGTAGGGTACAGGGGTCCGATCAGCCCCGGCATTTT. The variable domain in full, completed from reference TRBV19 and TRBJ1-5, reads DGGITQSPKYLFRKEGQNVTLSCEQNLNHDAMYWYRQDPGQGLRLIYYSQIVNDFQKGDIAEGYSVSREKKESFPLTVTSAQKNPTAFYLCASRVQGSDQPRHFGDGTRLSIL.

This chain uses TRBV29-1 with TRBJ2-2; TRBD2 agrees at 12 bases. Trimming cost V 5 bases and J 5 bases; bases outside gene matches: 6. The CDR3 spans 15 residues. CDR1 SQVTM and CDR2 ANQGSEA come from the germline V gene. CDR3 nucleotides: TGCAGCGTTAAAAGACTAGCGGGGGAGACCGGGGAGCTGTTTTTT. Translating gives CSVKRLAGETGELFF.

The chain combines TRBV7-8 with TRBJ2-1; 7 bases are a match to TRBD2. CDR3 length equals 18 residues. Trimming took 5 bases from V and 3 from J; bases not matched to a gene: 16. CDR1 is SGHVS and CDR2 is FQNEAQ in the germline V gene. The CDR3 sequence: CASSRYIREVGNYNEQFF. In DNA form, the CDR3 reads TGTGCCAGCAGCCGGTATATACGGGAGGTAGGAAACTACAATGAGCAGTTCTTC.

About this clone: The same CDR3 can be traced to other DNA sequences in this sample. The chain links TRBV4-3 to TRBJ2-1; 8 positions agree with TRBD1. The length of the CDR3 is 15 residues. Germline V lookup: CDR1 LGHNA, CDR2 YSLEER. V shed 6 bases and J 2 bases; nucleotides not matched to a gene: 6. CDR3 nucleotide sequence: TGCGCCAGCAGTCCCGGGACAGGCGCCTACAATGAGCAGTTCTTC. This sequence encodes CASSPGTGAYNEQFF.

The V and J genes are TRBV2 and TRBJ2-7; D may be TRBD1 (5 bases). Germline V CDR1 and CDR2: SNHLY, FYNNEI. V shed 2 bases and J shed 4 bases, with 15 bases lying between them. The CDR3 extends over 15 amino acids. CDR3 amino acids: CASSESVVQGYEQYF. CDR3 DNA sequence: TGTGCCAGCAGTGAATCGGTAGTGCAGGGTTACGAGCAGTACTTC.

This chain joins TRBV4-3 and TRBJ2-1; D is unresolved. CDR3 length: 12 amino acids. V lost 0 bases to trimming and J lost 8 bases, with 5 bases between them. CDR1 is LGHNA and CDR2 is YSLEER in the germline V gene. CDR3 protein: CASSQEDDEQFF. The CDR3 bases are TGCGCCAGCAGCCAAGAAGACGATGAGCAGTTCTTC.

This sequence joins TRBV6-5 and TRBJ2-5; 11 bases align to TRBD2. After removal of 8 bases from V and 5 bases from J, the junction contained 10 bases not matched to a gene. The CDR3 totals 15 residues. Germline CDR1 and CDR2: MNHEY and SVGAGI. The CDR3 sequence: CASGFPLAGDETQYF. CDR3 nucleotide sequence: TGTGCCAGCGGGTTCCCACTAGCGGGAGATGAGACCCAGTACTTC.

By proportion, this clone is medium-sized (0.01 to 0.1%). The chain has TRBV6-5 and TRBJ1-1; D is ambiguous. CDR1 and CDR2 from the germline V gene are MNHEY and SVGAGI. The CDR3 consists of 12 residues. Trimming left V 3 bases short and J 4 bases short, with 6 bases between. Written as DNA, the CDR3 is TGTGCCAGCAGTTATGAGGGCACTGAAGCTTTCTTT. It translates to CASSYEGTEAFF.

The rearrangement links TRBV4-2 to TRBJ1-1, with a possible D match to TRBD1 (5 bases). The CDR3 contains 14 residues. Germline CDR1 reads LGHNA; CDR2 reads YNFKEQ. Trimming shortened V by 5 bases and J by 0 bases, and 10 bases separated the two germline ends. This CDR3 is CASSLGGVNTEAFF. As DNA, the CDR3 is TGTGCCAGCAGCTTGGGGGGGGTGAACACTGAAGCTTTCTTT.

This clone has a handful of counts. The chain couples TRBV27 to TRBJ2-1; TRBD1 might be the D (5 bases). The length of the CDR3 is 15 residues. In germline, CDR1 is MNHEY, CDR2 SMNVEV (reference sequence). Trimming pared 3 bases from V and 0 bases from J, leaving 9 bases between. This CDR3 reads CASSLTASSYNEQFF. The CDR3 bases are TGTGCCAGCAGTTTGACAGCGAGCTCCTACAATGAGCAGTTCTTC.

The V call is TRBV7-9, the J call TRBJ2-7; 11 nucleotides agree with TRBD2. V lost 4 bases, J lost 5 bases, and 4 bases stayed unmatched. This CDR3 is 14 amino acids long. Germline V gene data show CDR1 as SEHNR and CDR2 as FQNEAQ (reference sequence). CDR3 nucleotides: TGTGCCAGCAGCTCATCGACTAGCGGGGACGAGCAGTACTTC. This sequence encodes CASSSSTSGDEQYF.

The chain is built from TRBV7-9 and TRBJ1-4; the D gene is possibly TRBD1 (5 bases). Trimming left V 1 base short and J 8 bases short, with 11 bases between. CDR3 length: 14 residues. Germline CDR1 reads SEHNR; CDR2 reads FQNEAQ (reference sequence). The CDR3 DNA is TGTGCCAGCAGCTTAGAAGGGACGGGAGAAAAACTGTTTTTT. It encodes CASSLEGTGEKLFF.

This clone was detected once. The V gene is TRBV19, the J gene TRBJ1-1; TRBD1 matches at 8 bases. Germline assignment: CDR1 LNHDA and CDR2 SQIVND (reference sequence). The junction had 3 bases not matched to a gene; V was cut back by 3 bases and J by 3 bases. This CDR3 comprises 14 residues. The CDR3 DNA reads as TGTGCCAGTAGTATCCCGGACAGGGACACTGAAGCTTTCTTT. It translates to CASSIPDRDTEAFF.

The V and J genes are TRBV29-1 and TRBJ2-2; 8 nucleotides agree with TRBD1. This CDR3 comprises 13 residues. CDR1 and CDR2 (germline): SQVTM, ANQGSEA. V lost 4 bases, J lost 6 bases, and 4 bases stayed unmatched. The CDR3 DNA reads TGCAGCGTTGGGACAGGGAGTGCCGGGGAGCTGTTTTTT. It encodes CSVGTGSAGELFF.

The gene calls are TRBV27 and TRBJ2-2; 11 bases align to TRBD1. Germline V gene data show CDR1 as MNHEY and CDR2 as SMNVEV (reference sequence). CDR3 length equals 15 residues. The trim removed 3 bases at V and 7 bases at J, leaving 4 bases unmatched. CDR3 in amino acids: CASSFGTGGVGELFF. CDR3 DNA sequence: TGTGCCAGCAGTTTCGGGACAGGGGGTGTCGGGGAGCTGTTTTTT.

J is TRBJ2-5 and V is TRBV9; 9 nucleotides align to TRBD1. The assigned J gene may be wrong: the sequence end matches TRBJ2-7 better. The CDR3 runs 17 residues. Germline CDR1 SGDLS, CDR2 YYNGEE. The CDR3 spells CASSPYTGTGLSYEQYF. The CDR3 DNA is TGTGCCAGCAGCCCTTATACCGGGACAGGGCTCTCCTACGAGCAGTACTTC.

The chain has TRBV28 and TRBJ2-5, with TRBD2 identical over 8 bases. CDR3 size: 14 residues. The ends lost 5 bases at V and 1 base at J; junction bases unmatched: 3. Germline lookup yields CDR1 MDHEN and CDR2 SYDVKM. The CDR3 DNA is TGTGCCAGCAGTCTACTAGCGGTCCAAGAGACCCAGTACTTC. It codes for CASSLLAVQETQYF.

This clone was seen only once. This chain links TRBV5-4 with TRBJ1-2; a weak D match, TRBD1 (5 bases). This CDR3 has 13 amino acids. Germline CDR1 is SGHNT and CDR2 is YYREEE (reference sequence). Trimming cost V 0 bases and J 5 bases, with 8 bases left between them. The CDR3 bases are TGTGCCAGCAGCTTGGGGGCAGGGTATGGCTACACCTTC. It is translated as CASSLGAGYGYTF. The full variable domain, with the rest looked up from reference TRBV5-4 and TRBJ1-2, is ETGVTQSPTHLIKTRGQQVTLRCSSQSGHNTVSWYQQALGQGPQFIFQYYREEENGRGNFPPRFSGLQFPNYSSELNVNALELDDSALYLCASSLGAGYGYTFGSGTRLTVV.

This clone was seen a handful of times. The chain combines TRBV27 with TRBJ2-6, with D perhaps matching TRBD2 (6 bases). V gave up 3 bases and J gave up 2 bases, with 11 bases separating them. Per the germline V gene, CDR1 is MNHEY and CDR2 is SMNVEV (reference sequence). CDR3 length equals 16 residues. The CDR3 reads CASSFGGVPGANVLTF. DNA of the CDR3: TGTGCCAGCAGTTTTGGCGGGGTTCCTGGGGCCAACGTCCTGACTTTC.

This chain uses TRBV23-1 with TRBJ2-1; perhaps D is TRBD1 or TRBD2 (5 bases each). TRBV23-1 is an ORF, and what it does is uncertain. V was shortened by 0 bases and J by 3 bases, with 15 bases between the two germline ends. This CDR3 comprises 17 residues. The CDR3 sequence is CASSQSGTAEGYNEQFF. The CDR3 DNA is TGCGCCAGCAGTCAATCTGGGACCGCCGAGGGCTACAATGAGCAGTTCTTC.

There are a few counts of this clone. The rearrangement joins TRBV4-3 to TRBJ1-1; D may be TRBD1 (6 bases). V dropped 0 bases and J dropped 4 bases, with 21 bases sitting between them. The length of the CDR3 is 18 residues. The germline gives CDR1 LGHNA, CDR2 YSLEER. The CDR3 loop reads CASSQEEGVGLVSTEAFF. CDR3 nucleotide sequence: TGCGCCAGCAGCCAAGAAGAGGGGGTGGGGTTGGTAAGCACTGAAGCTTTCTTT.

The chain links TRBV6-6 to TRBJ1-2, with D maybe TRBD1 (6 bases). The CDR3 consists of 14 residues. Trimming took 7 bases from V and 7 from J, leaving 19 bases between them. Germline V lookup: CDR1 MNHNY, CDR2 SVGAGI (reference sequence). CDR3 sequence reads: CASTPLGQGSGYTF. In nucleotides, the CDR3 is TGTGCCAGCACACCGCTGGGGCAGGGGAGTGGCTACACCTTC.

The chain joins TRBV28 to TRBJ2-2, with a weak D call TRBD1 (6 bases). This CDR3 spans 14 amino acids. Trimming took off 6 bases at V and 3 bases at J, with 11 bases between the two ends. CDR1 is MDHEN and CDR2 is SYDVKM in the germline V gene. The CDR3 coding sequence is TGTGCCAGCAGAGCCGACAGGTACACCGGGGAGCTGTTTTTT. This codes for CASRADRYTGELFF.

V and J are TRBV28 and TRBJ1-5; 7 bases match TRBD1. This CDR3 region has 18 residues. The germline V gene has CDR1 MDHEN and CDR2 SYDVKM. V trimming: 5 bases; J trimming: 7 bases; junction bases outside the gene matches: 20. The CDR3 DNA is TGTGCCAGCAGTGCGAACGACAGGGAAGTGCTATTCCTACAGCCCCAGCATTTT. Amino acid sequence: CASSANDREVLFLQPQHF.